Reported below is one T cell receptor beta chain. This entry belongs to a study of T cells in Graves' hyperthyroidism and ophthalmopathy. This CDR3 is 16 amino acids long. Germline values: CDR1 MDHEN, CDR2 SYDVKM. V was pared by 7 bases and J by 0 bases, with 18 bases between. TCR beta CDR3 regions were amplified from RNA transcripts. The HTBI set primed first-round TCR CDR3 RT-PCR. One entry per CDR3 protein results from TCRdb running MiXCR on the multiplex PCR reads. The data show roughly 40,000 distinct CDR3 sequences, around 50% seen once. The source is a man between 35 and 55 years old with Graves' ophthalmopathy. The chain recombines TRBV28 with TRBJ1-1; D is ambiguous. The sequenced sample consisted of blood. CDR3 bases: TGTGCCAGCAACCCCTTACAGAGGCCTATGAACACTGAAGCTTTCTTT. Translated: CASNPLQRPMNTEAFF. Complete variable domain (other parts from reference TRBV28 and TRBJ1-1): DVKVTQSSRYLVKRTGEKVFLECVQDMDHENMFWYRQDPGLGLRLIYFSYDVKMKEKGDIPEGYSVSREKKERFSLILESASTNQTSMYLCASNPLQRPMNTEAFFGQGTRLTVV.